This TCR beta chain originates from a study of OX40 agonist ivuxolimab in advanced cancers. Background on the study: Eligibility admitted prior anti-PD-1, anti-PD-L1 or anti-CTLA-4 therapy; around 41% had some. Partial responses were achieved by three patients, one with hepatocellular carcinoma and two with cutaneous melanoma. Study-level findings and limits: Antigen specificity remained undetermined for the expanded peripheral T cells.

Clones were sequenced by immunoSEQ multiplex PCR, and TCRdb holds only the in-frame ones, with some missing. Here the sample spans 23,000 or so clones, 75% to 85% being singletons. With 3 bases removed from V and 4 bases from J, the gap between germline ends came to 13 bases. This CDR3 spans 15 amino acids. From germline, CDR1 is MNHEY and CDR2 SVGAGI. Details on this clone: Its antigen remains unidentified.

The chain links TRBV6-5 to TRBJ1-5, with D perhaps TRBD1 (5 bases). The sequence came from an adult with an advanced solid tumor such as melanoma, head and neck, liver or kidney cancer. Source: CD4+ or CD8+ T cells sorted from blood, taken in a trial of the OX40 agonist ivuxolimab. This CDR3 reads CASSYSGTSNQPQHF. CDR3 coding DNA: TGTGCCAGCAGTTATTCCGGGACCTCGAATCAGCCCCAGCATTTT.